The rows below give T cell receptor beta chains drawn from one sample of a study of T cell changes during pregnancy in multiple sclerosis. Clones were sequenced by immunoSEQ multiplex PCR, and TCRdb holds only the in-frame ones, with some missing. The data hold 60,000 to 65,000 clones, with roughly 87% observed a single time. Sequences were derived from peripheral blood, sampled in the second trimester of pregnancy. These receptors all come from a female donor in good health, enrolled as a control in a pregnancy study. CDR3s include the opening cysteine and the closing phenylalanine or tryptophan. Each record gives: D gene, J gene, clone size, V gene, CDR3 DNA, CDR3 protein. A D gene is named only where the DNA matches it firmly. The size field is filled for only some rows; it gives once, few, many or a size class.

D gene: TRBD1; J gene: TRBJ1-1; clone size: -; V gene: TRBV5-8; CDR3 DNA: TGTGCCAGCAGCAAGGACAGGGCGCTTTTGGGAGCTTTCTTT; CDR3 protein: CASSKDRALLGAFF
D gene: -; J gene: TRBJ2-6; clone size: -; V gene: TRBV27; CDR3 DNA: TGTGCCAGCAGTTTTGGGCACTCTGGGGCCAACGTCCTGACTTTC; CDR3 protein: CASSFGHSGANVLTF
D gene: TRBD1; J gene: TRBJ1-4; clone size: -; V gene: TRBV5-6; CDR3 DNA: TGTGCCAGCAACAAACAGGGGATAGAAGATTCTAATGAAAAACTGTTTTTT; CDR3 protein: CASNKQGIEDSNEKLFF
D gene: TRBD2; J gene: TRBJ2-5; clone size: -; V gene: TRBV6-5; CDR3 DNA: TGTGCCAGCAGCCTATCACTAGCGAGCCAAGAGACCCAGTACTTC; CDR3 protein: CASSLSLASQETQYF
D gene: -; J gene: TRBJ1-2; clone size: -; V gene: TRBV7-9; CDR3 DNA: TGTGCCAGCAGCGAACACGCGGGGTTTGGCTACACCTTC; CDR3 protein: CASSEHAGFGYTF
D gene: TRBD2; J gene: TRBJ2-3; clone size: -; V gene: TRBV28; CDR3 DNA: TGTGCCAGCACCCGCGGGAGGCTCCGCACAGATACGCAGTATTTT; CDR3 protein: CASTRGRLRTDTQYF
D gene: -; J gene: TRBJ1-4; clone size: -; V gene: TRBV5-1; CDR3 DNA: TGCGCCAGCAGCTTCAGGGCACAGGCTAATGAAAAACTGTTTTTT; CDR3 protein: CASSFRAQANEKLFF
D gene: TRBD2; J gene: TRBJ2-1; clone size: -; V gene: TRBV19; CDR3 DNA: TGTGCCAGCCTCCAAGCGGGAGGGCCGACCAATGAGCAGTTCTTC; CDR3 protein: CASLQAGGPTNEQFF
D gene: -; J gene: TRBJ2-1; clone size: -; V gene: TRBV28; CDR3 DNA: TGTGCCAGCAGTCCCCCCGGGGTGCAGTTCTTC; CDR3 protein: CASSPPGVQFF
D gene: TRBD2; J gene: TRBJ2-1; clone size: -; V gene: TRBV4-2; CDR3 DNA: TGTGCCAGCAGCCAAGGGGATGGGCTAGCGGGAGTATCCTACAATGAGCAGTTCTTC; CDR3 protein: CASSQGDGLAGVSYNEQFF
D gene: -; J gene: TRBJ2-7; clone size: -; V gene: TRBV6-1; CDR3 DNA: TGTGCCAGCAGCTGGACAGTCTACGAGCAGTACTTC; CDR3 protein: CASSWTVYEQYF
D gene: TRBD1; J gene: TRBJ1-1; clone size: -; V gene: TRBV6-1; CDR3 DNA: TGTGCCAGCAGCGACAGGGGGCTAGCTGAAGCTTTCTTT; CDR3 protein: CASSDRGLAEAFF
D gene: -; J gene: TRBJ2-7; clone size: -; V gene: TRBV2; CDR3 DNA: TGTGCCAGCAGCCCCCCATGGGGCGACGAGCAGTACTTC; CDR3 protein: CASSPPWGDEQYF
D gene: -; J gene: TRBJ2-1; clone size: -; V gene: TRBV7-2; CDR3 DNA: TGTGCCAGCAGCCGCGAACAGGGTCGGGGCCGGCAGTTCTTC; CDR3 protein: CASSREQGRGRQFF
D gene: -; J gene: TRBJ1-2; clone size: -; V gene: TRBV9; CDR3 DNA: TGTGCCAGCAGCGCGGACAGCCTGGGAGCCAGTGGCTACACCTTC; CDR3 protein: CASSADSLGASGYTF
D gene: -; J gene: TRBJ2-4; clone size: -; V gene: TRBV7-2; CDR3 DNA: TGTGCCAGCAGCCGAGGGGGGGGAGGGGAAAACATTCAGTACTTC; CDR3 protein: CASSRGGGGENIQYF
D gene: -; J gene: TRBJ2-1; clone size: -; V gene: TRBV6-5; CDR3 DNA: TGTGCCAGCAGCTTGGGCCCGACCCTATTCTTC; CDR3 protein: CASSLGPTLFF
D gene: -; J gene: TRBJ2-7; clone size: once; V gene: TRBV5-1; CDR3 DNA: TGCGCCAGCAGCCGAGGGAGACTAACCTCCTACGAGCAGTACTTC; CDR3 protein: CASSRGRLTSYEQYF
D gene: -; J gene: TRBJ1-1; clone size: -; V gene: TRBV30; CDR3 DNA: TGTGCCTGGAAGTCGGGTGACGGGGTTCGAGAAGCTTTCTTT; CDR3 protein: CAWKSGDGVREAFF
D gene: -; J gene: TRBJ2-7; clone size: -; V gene: TRBV6-5; CDR3 DNA: TGTGCCAGCAGTTACTCGTTTTTGGGCTTCTCCTACGAGCAGTACTTC; CDR3 protein: CASSYSFLGFSYEQYF
D gene: TRBD1; J gene: TRBJ1-5; clone size: once; V gene: TRBV30; CDR3 DNA: TGTGCCTGGGCACAGGGGCGCCATAGCAATCAGCCCCAGCATTTT; CDR3 protein: CAWAQGRHSNQPQHF
D gene: TRBD1; J gene: TRBJ1-4; clone size: -; V gene: TRBV11-2; CDR3 DNA: TGTGCCAGCAGCTCCCCAGGGACAGGGGATATTGAAAAACTGTTTTTT; CDR3 protein: CASSSPGTGDIEKLFF
D gene: -; J gene: TRBJ1-4; clone size: -; V gene: TRBV27; CDR3 DNA: TGTGCCAGCAGTCCCCCAGGGAGGGAAAAACTGTTTTTT; CDR3 protein: CASSPPGREKLFF
D gene: TRBD1; J gene: TRBJ2-7; clone size: -; V gene: TRBV4-1; CDR3 DNA: TGCGCCAGCAGCCTCGGGACAGGGGTCTACGAGCAGTACTTC; CDR3 protein: CASSLGTGVYEQYF
D gene: -; J gene: TRBJ2-7; clone size: -; V gene: TRBV5-4; CDR3 DNA: TGTGCCAGCAGCTCCCGGACAGCGCAAACCTACGAGCAGTACTTC; CDR3 protein: CASSSRTAQTYEQYF
D gene: TRBD1; J gene: TRBJ2-3; clone size: -; V gene: TRBV29-1; CDR3 DNA: TGCAGCGTGGGGACAGGGGTTATAGATACGCAGTATTTT; CDR3 protein: CSVGTGVIDTQYF
D gene: TRBD1; J gene: TRBJ2-7; clone size: few; V gene: TRBV5-1; CDR3 DNA: TGCGCCAGCAGCATAGGACAGGGGAGGGCGGACGAGCAGTACTTC; CDR3 protein: CASSIGQGRADEQYF
D gene: -; J gene: TRBJ1-1; clone size: -; V gene: TRBV7-9; CDR3 DNA: TGTGCCAGCAGCCCCCTGGCAGAGAACACTGAAGCTTTCTTT; CDR3 protein: CASSPLAENTEAFF
D gene: TRBD2; J gene: TRBJ2-2; clone size: -; V gene: TRBV7-9; CDR3 DNA: TGTGCCAGCAGCCCACGGTGGGGCAGCGGGAGTGCTACCGGGGAGCTGTTTTTT; CDR3 protein: CASSPRWGSGSATGELFF
D gene: TRBD1; J gene: TRBJ1-4; clone size: -; V gene: TRBV5-6; CDR3 DNA: TGTGCCAGCAGCTCCCCGACAGGGGTAGGTGAAAAACTGTTTTTT; CDR3 protein: CASSSPTGVGEKLFF
D gene: TRBD1; J gene: TRBJ1-2; clone size: -; V gene: TRBV6-6; CDR3 DNA: TGTGCCAGCAGTGCGACCCCCCCGGGACAGGGGACTGGCTACACCTTC; CDR3 protein: CASSATPPGQGTGYTF
D gene: -; J gene: TRBJ2-7; clone size: -; V gene: TRBV28; CDR3 DNA: TGTGCCAGCAGGACCTCGGGAACTTCCTACGAGCAGTACTTC; CDR3 protein: CASRTSGTSYEQYF
D gene: -; J gene: TRBJ1-2; clone size: -; V gene: TRBV4-1; CDR3 DNA: TGCGCCAGCAGCCAAGATACAGGGAACTATGGCTACACCTTC; CDR3 protein: CASSQDTGNYGYTF
D gene: -; J gene: TRBJ2-1; clone size: -; V gene: TRBV6-5; CDR3 DNA: TGTGCCAGCATGGAGCCCGAGGGTTACAATGAGCAGTTCTTC; CDR3 protein: CASMEPEGYNEQFF
D gene: TRBD1; J gene: TRBJ2-2; clone size: -; V gene: TRBV9; CDR3 DNA: TGTGCCAGCAGCTCAGAAGGACAGGGGGCGACCGGGGAGCTGTTTTTT; CDR3 protein: CASSSEGQGATGELFF
D gene: -; J gene: TRBJ2-3; clone size: -; V gene: TRBV7-9; CDR3 DNA: TGTGCCAGCAGCTCCAGACTAAGCACAGATACGCAGTATTTT; CDR3 protein: CASSSRLSTDTQYF
D gene: -; J gene: TRBJ2-1; clone size: -; V gene: TRBV12-5; CDR3 DNA: TGTGCTAGTGGTTTGGCGGTTGACAATGAGCAGTTCTTC; CDR3 protein: CASGLAVDNEQFF
D gene: -; J gene: TRBJ2-7; clone size: -; V gene: TRBV7-2; CDR3 DNA: TGTGCCAGCAGCCCTGGGTGGGGGGTCGAGCAGTACTTC; CDR3 protein: CASSPGWGVEQYF
D gene: -; J gene: TRBJ2-2; clone size: few; V gene: TRBV7-2; CDR3 DNA: TGTGCCAGCAGCCAACACCATAGGCAGCGGAGGAACACCGGGGAGCTGTTTTTT; CDR3 protein: CASSQHHRQRRNTGELFF
D gene: -; J gene: TRBJ2-3; clone size: -; V gene: TRBV21-1; CDR3 DNA: TGTGCCAGCAGCAAAGTACGACCATCGAGGGCGCAGTATTTT; CDR3 protein: CASSKVRPSRAQYF
D gene: -; J gene: TRBJ2-5; clone size: -; V gene: TRBV27; CDR3 DNA: TGTGCCAGCAGTTCAGCCCGGGTTCCTAAAGAGACCCAGTACTTC; CDR3 protein: CASSSARVPKETQYF
D gene: TRBD1; J gene: TRBJ2-1; clone size: -; V gene: TRBV2; CDR3 DNA: TGTGCCAGCAGGCAAACAGGGGGAGGGCAGTTCTTC; CDR3 protein: CASRQTGGGQFF
D gene: TRBD1; J gene: TRBJ1-2; clone size: -; V gene: TRBV10-3; CDR3 DNA: TGTGCCATCAGTCCCAACAGGGGGGGGCAAGGGGATGGCTACACCTTC; CDR3 protein: CAISPNRGGQGDGYTF
D gene: TRBD1; J gene: TRBJ1-2; clone size: -; V gene: TRBV14; CDR3 DNA: TGTGCCAGCAGCCGGACAGGAGACTATGGCTACACCTTC; CDR3 protein: CASSRTGDYGYTF
D gene: TRBD1; J gene: TRBJ1-2; clone size: -; V gene: TRBV6-1; CDR3 DNA: TGTGCCAGCGTAACAGGGGGAGAGGGGTTATATGGCTACACCTTC; CDR3 protein: CASVTGGEGLYGYTF
D gene: -; J gene: TRBJ2-7; clone size: -; V gene: TRBV6-1; CDR3 DNA: TGTGCCAGCAGGCGAGAAGTAAGCTACGAGCAGTACTTC; CDR3 protein: CASRREVSYEQYF
D gene: -; J gene: TRBJ1-3; clone size: -; V gene: TRBV9; CDR3 DNA: TGTGCCAGCAGCGTAGAGGGAGGGGAGGGAAACACCATATATTTT; CDR3 protein: CASSVEGGEGNTIYF
D gene: -; J gene: TRBJ1-2; clone size: -; V gene: TRBV28; CDR3 DNA: TGTGCCAGCAGCCCCACAACCGGGCGGGTGTACGACTATGGCTACACCTTC; CDR3 protein: CASSPTTGRVYDYGYTF
D gene: TRBD2; J gene: TRBJ2-7; clone size: -; V gene: TRBV19; CDR3 DNA: TGTGCCAGTAGTTGGGCTAGCGGTCCCTACGAGCAGTACTTC; CDR3 protein: CASSWASGPYEQYF
D gene: -; J gene: TRBJ1-2; clone size: -; V gene: TRBV2; CDR3 DNA: TGTGCCAGCAGCGCACAGAGTCCTTATGGCTACACCTTC; CDR3 protein: CASSAQSPYGYTF
D gene: -; J gene: TRBJ1-2; clone size: once; V gene: TRBV14; CDR3 DNA: TGTGCCAGCAGCCATACCTTCCCGGGGGTCAATGGCTACACCTTC; CDR3 protein: CASSHTFPGVNGYTF